This TCR beta chain was sequenced during a study of OX40 agonist ivuxolimab in advanced cancers. For context, the study as a whole: The costimulatory receptor OX40 (CD134) was targeted by ivuxolimab, a fully human IgG2 agonistic monoclonal antibody. In the dose-escalation cohort, around 80% of patients were male, and the mean age was approximately 60 years with a range of about 20 to 80. The paper covers the monotherapy dose-escalation part of the phase I ivuxolimab trial, which included N of about 56 patients. The point of sequencing TCRbeta in the periphery was to test whether ivuxolimab changed TCR sequence diversity and drove clonal T-cell expansion. Intravenous ivuxolimab was administered to patients every 2 weeks at six dose levels: 0.01, 0.1, 0.3, 1.5, 3 and 10 mg/kg. Partial responses occurred in three dose-escalation patients, of whom one had hepatocellular carcinoma and two had cutaneous melanoma. Prior anti-PD-1, anti-PD-L1 or anti-CTLA-4 therapy was permitted, and 40% to 50% of dose-escalation patients had received checkpoint inhibitors. Of the approximately 54 dose-escalation patients, hepatocellular carcinoma was present in about 20, melanoma in around 15, renal cell carcinoma in 9 and head and neck cancer in 9. The investigation overall reported the following: After ivuxolimab, expanded clones were on average more numerous among CD8+ T cells than among CD4+ T cells. The antigen specificity of the clonally expanded peripheral T cells was not determined. Low levels of normalized T-cell clonal expansion were also seen in some patients who did not respond. At doses from 0.1 to 3.0 mg/kg, clonal expansion was seen in both CD4+ and CD8+ blood T cells between baseline and week 6. In the 0.1-3.0 mg/kg groups, partial responders were among the patients with the lowest normalized peripheral clonal expansion, particularly in CD8+ T cells.

Concerning this clone itself: The antigen this receptor binds is unknown. No per-base quality is available; no much larger clone lies one base away.

Patients with autoimmune disease history or receiving systemic immunosuppression were excluded from the trial. Peripheral blood for TCR sequencing was drawn from every dose cohort at baseline, at cycle 4 day 1 and at cycle 7 day 1. The samples were taken from a phase I, first-in-human, multicenter, open-label dose-escalation trial of ivuxolimab. Adults with locally advanced or metastatic melanoma, renal cell, hepatocellular, or head and neck squamous cell carcinoma were enrolled in the trial. Before TCR sequencing, CD4+ T cells and CD8+ T cells from peripheral blood were sorted into separate populations. V is shortened by 6 bases, J by 2 bases, and the region joining them spans 13 bases. Reading the germline V gene gives CDR1 SGHVS and CDR2 FNYEAQ. Inclusive of the bounding cysteine and phenylalanine, the CDR3 is 14 residues long. Left in the record is the CDR3 DNA by itself, 42 bases read in frame from the first base.

To sequence the TCRbeta CDR3 region, genomic DNA was isolated from the sorted cells. The immunoSEQ Assay was used to sequence the TCRbeta CDR3 regions. TCRdb limited this immuneACCESS table to in-frame rearrangements with V and J called. A share of clones is missing; checked studies link under half to unresolved V genes, and the rest is unexplained. This sample comprises some 130,000 clones, 75% to 90% of them detected only once. The ten most abundant clones make up 0.55% of the sample. Here the chain combines TRBV7-6 and TRBJ2-5; a confident D gene designation cannot be given. The clonotype comes from an adult with an advanced solid tumor such as melanoma, head and neck, liver or kidney cancer. Sample: CD4+ or CD8+ T cells sorted from blood, taken in a trial of the OX40 agonist ivuxolimab. CDR3 loop: CASRSTTGQETQYF. The DNA sequence follows: TGTGCCAGCAGGTCTACTACCGGACAAGAGACCCAGTACTTC.